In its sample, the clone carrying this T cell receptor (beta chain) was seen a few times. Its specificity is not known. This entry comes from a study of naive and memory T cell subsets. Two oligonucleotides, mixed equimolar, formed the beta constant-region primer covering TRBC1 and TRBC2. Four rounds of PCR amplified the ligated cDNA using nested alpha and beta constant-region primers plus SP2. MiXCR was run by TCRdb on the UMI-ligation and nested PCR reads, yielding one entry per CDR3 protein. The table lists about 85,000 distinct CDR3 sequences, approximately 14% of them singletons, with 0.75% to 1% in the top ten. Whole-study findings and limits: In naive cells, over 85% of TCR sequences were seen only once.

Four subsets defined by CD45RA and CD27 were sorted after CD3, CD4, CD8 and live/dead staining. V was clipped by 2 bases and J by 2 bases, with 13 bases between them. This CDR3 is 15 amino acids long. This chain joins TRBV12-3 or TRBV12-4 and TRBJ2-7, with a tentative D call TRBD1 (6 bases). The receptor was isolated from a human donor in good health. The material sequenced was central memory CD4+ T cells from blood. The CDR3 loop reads CASSLIGTLAYEQYF. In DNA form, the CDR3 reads TGTGCCAGCAGTTTAATCGGGACACTGGCCTACGAGCAGTACTTC.